Below, one TCR beta chain is given with its context. Its antigen remains unidentified. The data belong to a study of T cell responses to AZD1222 COVID-19 vaccine. The study, taken as a whole, reports: The peak T cell response came first, and repertoires were sampled only after it.

CDR3 length: 15 residues. Germline assignment: CDR1 GTSNPN and CDR2 SVGIG (reference sequence). The V and J ends lost 3 bases and 4 bases, in that order; junction bases with no gene match: 9. TCRdb's copy holds only in-frame clones and misses some; the assay was immunoSEQ multiplex PCR. The sample holds approximately 100,000 clones, 86% seen once. The sequencing used peripheral blood, collected 28 days after the second dose of the MenACWY control vaccine. This clonotype was sampled from an adult who received the MenACWY meningococcal vaccine as a control. The chain has TRBV30 and TRBJ1-2; 9 nucleotides agree with TRBD1. The CDR3 DNA is TGTGCCTGGAGGGCCCGGACAGGGGAAGGCTATGGCTACACCTTC. Its protein product is CAWRARTGEGYGYTF.